This TCR beta chain derives from a study of cytomegalovirus exposure and HLA in healthy donors. The length of the CDR3 is 12 residues. V lost 3 bases to trimming and J lost 6 bases, with 8 bases between them. Germline V CDR1 and CDR2: MNHNS, SASEGT. This clone was seen a few times. Primers included in the PCR were 60 Vbeta and 13 Jbeta primers. The method was immunoSEQ multiplex PCR; TCRdb's version includes in-frame clones alone and lacks a portion of them. The sample consists of some 150,000 clones, about 85% of them appearing once. The origin of this receptor is a human donor in good health. The V call is TRBV6-1, the J call TRBJ1-1; weak D call: TRBD1 (5 bases). The specimen sequenced was PBMCs. The CDR3 spells CASSEGTAEAFF. In DNA, the CDR3 is TGTGCCAGCAGTGAGGGGACTGCTGAAGCTTTCTTT.